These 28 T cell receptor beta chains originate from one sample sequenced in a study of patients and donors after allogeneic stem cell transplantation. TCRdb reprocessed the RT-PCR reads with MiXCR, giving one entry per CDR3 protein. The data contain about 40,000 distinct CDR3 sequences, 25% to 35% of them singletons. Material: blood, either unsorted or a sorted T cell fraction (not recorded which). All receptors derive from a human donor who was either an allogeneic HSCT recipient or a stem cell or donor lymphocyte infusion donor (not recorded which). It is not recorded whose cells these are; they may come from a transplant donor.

The CDR3 is CASSVYTALNYGYTF. The CDR3, as DNA: TGTGCCAGCAGCGTTTACACCGCCCTTAACTATGGCTACACCTTC. The V and J genes are TRBV7-2 and TRBJ1-2; D is uncertain. Germline V gene sequence: CDR1 SGHTA, CDR2 FQGNSA. The length of the CDR3 is 15 residues. Trimming stripped 5 bases from V and 1 base from J, with 14 bases between.

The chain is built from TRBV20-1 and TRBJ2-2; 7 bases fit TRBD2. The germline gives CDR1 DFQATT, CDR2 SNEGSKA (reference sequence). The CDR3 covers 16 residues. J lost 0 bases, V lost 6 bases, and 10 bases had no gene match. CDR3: CSAPLGSGPNTGELFF. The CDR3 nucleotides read TGCAGTGCCCCGCTTGGTAGCGGGCCGAACACCGGGGAGCTGTTTTTT.

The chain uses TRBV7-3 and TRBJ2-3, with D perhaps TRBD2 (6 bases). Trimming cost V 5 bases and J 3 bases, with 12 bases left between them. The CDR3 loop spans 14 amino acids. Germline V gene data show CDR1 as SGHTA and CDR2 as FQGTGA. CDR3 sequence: CASSRGRETDTQYF. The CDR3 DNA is TGTGCCAGCAGCCGAGGGCGGGAAACAGATACGCAGTATTTT.

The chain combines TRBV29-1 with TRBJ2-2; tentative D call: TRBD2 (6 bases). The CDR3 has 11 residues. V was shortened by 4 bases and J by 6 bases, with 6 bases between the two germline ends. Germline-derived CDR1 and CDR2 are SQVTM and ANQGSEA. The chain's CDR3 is CSVGEAGELFF. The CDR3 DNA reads TGCAGCGTTGGGGAGGCCGGGGAGCTGTTTTTT.

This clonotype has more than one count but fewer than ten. The CDR3 is CASSYLGGNTIYF. The CDR3 DNA follows: TGTGCCAGCAGTTACCTGGGGGGAAACACCATATATTTT. This chain links TRBV6-5 with TRBJ1-3, with no clear D. Germline values: CDR1 MNHEY, CDR2 SVGAGI. The CDR3 has 13 residues. Trimming left V 2 bases short and J 4 bases short, with 6 bases between.

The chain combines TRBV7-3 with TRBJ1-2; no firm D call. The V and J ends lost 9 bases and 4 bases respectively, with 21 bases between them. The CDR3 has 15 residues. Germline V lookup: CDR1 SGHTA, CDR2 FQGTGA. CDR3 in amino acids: CASSPRGRDTYGYTF. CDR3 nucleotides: TGTGCCAGTAGCCCAAGAGGGCGAGATACCTATGGCTACACCTTC.

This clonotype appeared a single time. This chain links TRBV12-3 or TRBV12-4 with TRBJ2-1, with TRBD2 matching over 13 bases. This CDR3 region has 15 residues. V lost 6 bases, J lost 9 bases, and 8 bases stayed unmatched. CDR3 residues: CASSRTSGRIVEQFF. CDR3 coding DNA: TGTGCCAGCAGCAGGACTAGCGGGAGAATAGTTGAGCAGTTCTTC.

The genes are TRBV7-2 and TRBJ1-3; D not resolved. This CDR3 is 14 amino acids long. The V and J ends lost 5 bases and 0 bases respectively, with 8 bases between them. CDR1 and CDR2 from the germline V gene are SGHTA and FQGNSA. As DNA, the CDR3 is TGTGCCAGCAGCCGACGGGACTCTGGAAACACCATATATTTT. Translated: CASSRRDSGNTIYF.

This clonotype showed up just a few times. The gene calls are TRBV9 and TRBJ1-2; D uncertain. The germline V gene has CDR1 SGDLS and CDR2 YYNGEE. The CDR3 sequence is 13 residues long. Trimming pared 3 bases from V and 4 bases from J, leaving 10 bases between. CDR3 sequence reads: CASSEGSSYGYTF. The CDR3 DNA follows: TGTGCCAGCAGCGAGGGTAGTTCCTATGGCTACACCTTC.

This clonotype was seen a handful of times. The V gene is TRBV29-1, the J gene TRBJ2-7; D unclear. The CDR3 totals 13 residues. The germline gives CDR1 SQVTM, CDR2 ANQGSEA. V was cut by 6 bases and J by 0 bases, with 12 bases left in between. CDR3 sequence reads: CSVGPRYSYEQYF. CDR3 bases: TGCAGCGTCGGGCCCCGCTACTCCTACGAGCAGTACTTC.

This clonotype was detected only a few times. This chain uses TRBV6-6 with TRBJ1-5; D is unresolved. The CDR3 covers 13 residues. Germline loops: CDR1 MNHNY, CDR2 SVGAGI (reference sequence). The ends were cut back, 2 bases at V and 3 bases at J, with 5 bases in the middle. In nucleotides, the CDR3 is TGTGCCAGCAGTTACAGGGACAATCAGCCCCAGCATTTT. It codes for CASSYRDNQPQHF.

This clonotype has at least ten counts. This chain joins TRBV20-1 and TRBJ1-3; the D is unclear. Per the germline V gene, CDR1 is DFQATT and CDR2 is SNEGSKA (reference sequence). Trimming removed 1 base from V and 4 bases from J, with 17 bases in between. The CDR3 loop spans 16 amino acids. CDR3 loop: CSARVETLARGNTIYF. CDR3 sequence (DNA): TGCAGTGCTAGAGTTGAGACACTAGCACGGGGAAACACCATATATTTT.

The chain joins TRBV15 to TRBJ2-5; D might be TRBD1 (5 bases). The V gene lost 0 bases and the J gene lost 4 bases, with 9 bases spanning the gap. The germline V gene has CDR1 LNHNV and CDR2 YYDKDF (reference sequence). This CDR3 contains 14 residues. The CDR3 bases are TGTGCCACCAGCAGAGATAGGGGAAGAGAGACCCAGTACTTC. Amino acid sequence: CATSRDRGRETQYF.

CDR3 sequence (DNA): TGCGCCAGCAGCTTGGAACGGCGGCAGTACTTC. Translation gives CASSLERRQYF. The chain uses TRBV5-1 and TRBJ2-7; D remains ambiguous. Germline V gene lookup returns CDR1 SGHRS and CDR2 YFSETQ. This CDR3 spans 11 amino acids. Trimming removed 0 bases from V and 9 bases from J, with 7 bases in between.

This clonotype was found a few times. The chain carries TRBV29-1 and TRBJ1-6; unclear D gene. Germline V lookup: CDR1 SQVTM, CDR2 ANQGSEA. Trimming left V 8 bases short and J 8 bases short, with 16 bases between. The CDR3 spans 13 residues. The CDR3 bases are TGCAGCTGCTGCACCGCTCTGGATTCACCCCTCCACTTT. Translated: CSCCTALDSPLHF. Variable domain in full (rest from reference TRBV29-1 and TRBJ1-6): SAVISQKPSRDICQRGTSLTIQCQVDSQVTMMFWYRQQPGQSLTLIATANQGSEATYESGFVIDKFPISRPNLTFSTLTVSNMSPEDSSIYLCSCCTALDSPLHFGNGTRLTVT.

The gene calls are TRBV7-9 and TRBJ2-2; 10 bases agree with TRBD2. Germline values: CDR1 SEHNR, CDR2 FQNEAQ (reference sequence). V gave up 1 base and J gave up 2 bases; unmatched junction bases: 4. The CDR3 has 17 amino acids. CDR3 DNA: TGTGCCAGCAGCTTAGTAACTAGCGGGACTAACACCGGGGAGCTGTTTTTT. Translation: CASSLVTSGTNTGELFF.

CDR3 sequence reads: CASSLVEGPPLHF. The CDR3 nucleotides read TGCGCCAGCAGCTTGGTAGAAGGACCACCCCTCCACTTT. The rearrangement links TRBV5-1 to TRBJ1-6; D not resolved. Germline CDR1 SGHRS, CDR2 YFSETQ. This CDR3 has 13 amino acids. The V and J ends lost 0 bases and 11 bases respectively, with 9 bases between them. The variable domain in full, completed from reference TRBV5-1 and TRBJ1-6, reads KAGVTQTPRYLIKTRGQQVTLSCSPISGHRSVSWYQQTPGQGLQFLFEYFSETQRNKGNFPGRFSGRQFSNSRSEMNVSTLELGDSALYLCASSLVEGPPLHFGNGTRLTVT.

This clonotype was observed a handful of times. The CDR3 loop reads CASSLRPAGLQPQHF. DNA of the CDR3: TGTGCCAGCAGTTTAAGGCCCGCAGGGCTACAGCCCCAGCATTTT. J is TRBJ1-5 and V is TRBV12-3 or TRBV12-4, with TRBD1 as a possible D gene (5 bases). The CDR3 runs 15 residues. The V end was cut by 2 bases, the J end by 7 bases, with 15 bases between.

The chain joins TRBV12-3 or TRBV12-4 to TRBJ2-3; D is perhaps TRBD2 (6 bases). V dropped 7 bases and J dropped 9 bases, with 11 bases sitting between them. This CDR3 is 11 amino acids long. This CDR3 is CASTPAGTQYF. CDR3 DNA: TGTGCCAGCACCCCCGCGGGGACGCAGTATTTT.

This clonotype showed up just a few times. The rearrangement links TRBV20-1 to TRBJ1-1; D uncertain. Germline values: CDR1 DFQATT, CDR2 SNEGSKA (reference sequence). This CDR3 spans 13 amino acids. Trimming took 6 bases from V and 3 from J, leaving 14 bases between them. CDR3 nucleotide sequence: TGCAGTGCCGCGACCGGGGTACACACTGAAGCTTTCTTT. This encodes CSAATGVHTEAFF.

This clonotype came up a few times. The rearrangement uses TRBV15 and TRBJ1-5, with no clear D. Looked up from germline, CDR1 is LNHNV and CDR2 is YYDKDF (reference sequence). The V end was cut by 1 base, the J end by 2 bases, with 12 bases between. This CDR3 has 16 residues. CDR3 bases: TGTGCCACCAGCAGAGGTCGGAGATCGGGCAATCAGCCCCAGCATTTT. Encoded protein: CATSRGRRSGNQPQHF.

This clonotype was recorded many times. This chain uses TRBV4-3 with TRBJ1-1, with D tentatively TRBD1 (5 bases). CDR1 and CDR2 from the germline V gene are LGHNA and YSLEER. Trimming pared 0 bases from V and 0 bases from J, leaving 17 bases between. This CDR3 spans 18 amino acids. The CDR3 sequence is CASSQDLGGGAMNTEAFF. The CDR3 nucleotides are TGCGCCAGCAGCCAAGATCTGGGAGGAGGGGCCATGAACACTGAAGCTTTCTTT.

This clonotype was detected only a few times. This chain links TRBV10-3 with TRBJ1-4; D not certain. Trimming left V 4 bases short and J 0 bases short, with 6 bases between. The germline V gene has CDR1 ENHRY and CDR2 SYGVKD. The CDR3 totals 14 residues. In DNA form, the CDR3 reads TGTGCCATCAGTGGCACCGCAACTAATGAAAAACTGTTTTTT. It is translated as CAISGTATNEKLFF.

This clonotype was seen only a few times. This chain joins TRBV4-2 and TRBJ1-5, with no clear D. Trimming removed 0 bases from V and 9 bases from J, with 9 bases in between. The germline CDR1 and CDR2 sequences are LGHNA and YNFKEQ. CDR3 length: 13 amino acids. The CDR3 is CASSQDSGRPQHF. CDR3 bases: TGTGCCAGCAGCCAAGATAGTGGGCGGCCCCAGCATTTT.

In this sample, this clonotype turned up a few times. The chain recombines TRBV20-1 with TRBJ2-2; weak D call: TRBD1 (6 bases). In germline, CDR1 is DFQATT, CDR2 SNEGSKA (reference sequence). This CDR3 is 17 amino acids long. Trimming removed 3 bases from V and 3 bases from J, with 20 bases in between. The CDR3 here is CSARPRSGGTDTGELFF. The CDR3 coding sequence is TGCAGTGCTAGGCCTCGCTCTGGGGGCACGGACACCGGGGAGCTGTTTTTT.

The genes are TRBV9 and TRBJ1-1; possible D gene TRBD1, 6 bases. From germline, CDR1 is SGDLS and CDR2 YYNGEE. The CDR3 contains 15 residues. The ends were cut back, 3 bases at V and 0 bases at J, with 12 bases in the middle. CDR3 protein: CASSDLGQMNTEAFF. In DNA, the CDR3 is TGTGCCAGCAGCGACCTTGGACAGATGAACACTGAAGCTTTCTTT.

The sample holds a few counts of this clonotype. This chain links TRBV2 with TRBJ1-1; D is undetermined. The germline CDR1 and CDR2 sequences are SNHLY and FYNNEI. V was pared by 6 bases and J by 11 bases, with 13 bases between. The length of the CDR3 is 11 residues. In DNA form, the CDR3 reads TGTGCCAGCAGGGTCCTTGTTGAGGCTTTCTTT. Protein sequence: CASRVLVEAFF. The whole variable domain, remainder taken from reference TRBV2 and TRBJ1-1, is EPEVTQTPSHQVTQMGQEVILRCVPISNHLYFYWYRQILGQKVEFLVSFYNNEISEKSEIFDDQFSVERPDGSNFTLKIRSTKLEDSAMYFCASRVLVEAFFGQGTRLTVV.

The CDR3 DNA sequence: TGCGCCAGCAGCTTACCGACCGGAGGCTATGGCTACACCTTC. Its translation: CASSLPTGGYGYTF. The chain recombines TRBV5-1 with TRBJ1-2, with D unclear. V lost 2 bases, J lost 4 bases, and 12 bases lay in between. The CDR3 length is 14 residues. Germline CDR1 reads SGHRS; CDR2 reads YFSETQ.